One T cell receptor beta chain is described in this entry. No cognate antigen has been identified for it. Base qualities are not recorded, but no much larger clone differs from it by a single base. Genomic DNA was isolated from the sorted cells so that the TCRbeta CDR3 region could be sequenced. TCRbeta CDR3 regions were sequenced using the immunoSEQ Assay. TCRdb mirrors the immuneACCESS table, restricted to in-frame sequences. Some clones are absent from its copies; in checked studies, under half trace to an unresolved V gene, and the reason for the others is unknown. The table for this sample lists roughly 40,000 clones; 87% of them were counted only once. In total, the top ten clones hold roughly 19% of the sample. The sample is drawn from a study of OX40 agonist ivuxolimab in advanced cancers. With respect to the entire study: Ivuxolimab, which targeted the costimulatory receptor OX40 (CD134), was an agonistic, fully human IgG2 monoclonal antibody. In the dose-escalation cohort, 65% to 85% of patients were male, and the mean age was 60 years with a range of roughly 20 to 79. The point of sequencing TCRbeta in the periphery was to test whether ivuxolimab changed TCR sequence diversity and drove clonal T-cell expansion. Intravenous ivuxolimab was administered to patients every 2 weeks at six dose levels: 0.01, 0.1, 0.3, 1.5, 3 and 10 mg/kg. Patients were allowed to have had prior anti-PD-1, anti-PD-L1 or anti-CTLA-4 therapy, and around 37% of the dose-escalation patients had previously received checkpoint inhibitors. Of the roughly 52 patients in dose escalation, around 19 had hepatocellular carcinoma, about 15 had melanoma, 9 had renal cell carcinoma and 9 had head and neck cancer. The monotherapy dose-escalation portion (N of about 50 patients) of the phase I ivuxolimab trial is reported in the paper. Partial responses occurred in three dose-escalation patients, of whom one had hepatocellular carcinoma and two had cutaneous melanoma. General findings and caveats noted by the study authors: At doses of 0.1 to 3.0 mg/kg, clonal expansion of both CD4+ and CD8+ T cells in blood was seen between baseline and week 6. Antigen specificity was not determined for the clonally expanded peripheral T cells. Low levels of normalized T-cell clonal expansion were also seen in some nonresponding patients. After ivuxolimab, CD8+ T cells had more expanded clones than CD4+ T cells on average. Partial responders in the 0.1-3.0 mg/kg groups had among the lowest normalized peripheral clonal expansion, especially among CD8+ T cells.

V drops 11 bases and J drops 5 bases, leaving 12 bases in between. The CDR3 holds 12 amino acids from the cysteine to the phenylalanine. The entry retains the CDR3 DNA only, 36 bases that are in frame from base 1. The germline V gene (reference sequence) supplies CDR1 LNHDA and CDR2 SQIVND. Patients with autoimmune disease history or receiving systemic immunosuppression were excluded from the trial. Peripheral blood for TCR sequencing was drawn from every dose cohort at baseline, at cycle 4 day 1 and at cycle 7 day 1. The samples were taken from a phase I, first-in-human, multicenter, open-label dose-escalation trial of ivuxolimab. Adults with locally advanced or metastatic head and neck squamous cell, hepatocellular, melanoma or renal cell carcinoma were enrolled in the trial. Before TCR sequencing, CD4+ and CD8+ T cells were separately sorted from peripheral blood.

Rearrangement joined TRBV19 to TRBJ2-2; no D gene can be assigned with confidence. The source is an adult with an advanced solid tumor such as melanoma, head and neck, liver or kidney cancer. Sequencing used CD4+ or CD8+ T cells sorted from blood, obtained in a trial of the OX40 agonist ivuxolimab. The nucleotides are TGTGCCGCGTGGGCGGCGACCGGGGAGCTGTTTTTT. It translates to CAAWAATGELFF.